The rows below give T cell receptor beta chains drawn from one sample of a study of blood T cell repertoires in COVID-19. Assay: immunoSEQ multiplex PCR; the TCRdb copy retains only in-frame clones and omits some. The table includes roughly 250,000 clones, 75% to 95% detected once. The sequenced sample was peripheral blood. The receptor set was obtained from a person between 18 and 35 years old with COVID-19, enrolled during active disease. The CDR3 runs from the conserved cysteine through the conserved F or W. A D gene is named only where the DNA matches it firmly. Clone sizes are given selectively: once, few, many, or a class where the clone is expanded.

d_call: -
v_call: TRBV27
clone_size: -
j_call: TRBJ1-2
cdr3_aa: CASSYGQSYGYTF
cdr3_nt: TGTGCCAGCAGTTATGGACAGAGCTATGGCTACACCTTC

d_call: TRBD2
v_call: TRBV28
clone_size: -
j_call: TRBJ2-1
cdr3_aa: CASSFNSGRASEQFF
cdr3_nt: TGTGCCAGCAGTTTCAATAGCGGGAGGGCCAGTGAGCAGTTCTTC

d_call: -
v_call: TRBV9
clone_size: -
j_call: TRBJ1-6
cdr3_aa: CASSPKPRARQRLSYNSPLHF
cdr3_nt: TGTGCCAGCAGCCCAAAGCCCCGCGCGAGACAGCGACTCTCCTATAATTCACCCCTCCACTTT

d_call: -
v_call: TRBV4-1
clone_size: -
j_call: TRBJ1-6
cdr3_aa: CASSQDGAGNSPLHF
cdr3_nt: TGCGCCAGCAGCCAAGATGGGGCTGGGAATTCACCCCTCCACTTT

d_call: TRBD1
v_call: TRBV28
clone_size: few
j_call: TRBJ1-2
cdr3_aa: CASRIRDRGYGYTF
cdr3_nt: TGTGCCAGCAGGATCCGGGACAGAGGCTATGGCTACACCTTC

d_call: TRBD2
v_call: TRBV9
clone_size: -
j_call: TRBJ2-1
cdr3_aa: CASSVGASGGNEQFF
cdr3_nt: TGTGCCAGCAGCGTAGGGGCTAGCGGCGGGAATGAGCAGTTCTTC

d_call: TRBD1
v_call: TRBV10-2
clone_size: -
j_call: TRBJ1-5
cdr3_aa: CASSGQGSQPQHF
cdr3_nt: TGCGCCAGCAGTGGACAGGGGAGCCAGCCCCAGCATTTT

d_call: -
v_call: TRBV7-2
clone_size: -
j_call: TRBJ1-5
cdr3_aa: CASSSGEWGNQPQHF
cdr3_nt: TGTGCCAGCAGCTCCGGGGAATGGGGCAATCAGCCCCAGCATTTT

d_call: -
v_call: TRBV4-3
clone_size: -
j_call: TRBJ2-5
cdr3_aa: CASSQGSGEETQYF
cdr3_nt: TGCGCCAGCAGCCAAGGGTCAGGGGAAGAGACCCAGTACTTC

d_call: -
v_call: TRBV24-1
clone_size: once
j_call: TRBJ2-3
cdr3_aa: CATSGRGTDTQYF
cdr3_nt: TGTGCCACCAGTGGTAGGGGTACAGATACGCAGTATTTT

d_call: TRBD2
v_call: TRBV20-1
clone_size: -
j_call: TRBJ2-2
cdr3_aa: CSASSRENAGELFF
cdr3_nt: TGCAGTGCTAGTTCGCGGGAGAACGCCGGGGAGCTGTTTTTT

d_call: TRBD1
v_call: TRBV24-1
clone_size: -
j_call: TRBJ1-2
cdr3_aa: CAAPGQDYGYTF
cdr3_nt: TGTGCCGCCCCGGGACAGGATTATGGCTACACCTTC

d_call: -
v_call: TRBV29-1
clone_size: -
j_call: TRBJ2-1
cdr3_aa: CSVEGSGYSNEQFF
cdr3_nt: TGCAGCGTTGAAGGGTCGGGATATTCCAATGAGCAGTTCTTC

d_call: -
v_call: TRBV24-1
clone_size: once
j_call: TRBJ2-3
cdr3_aa: CATSDQGITDTQYF
cdr3_nt: TGTGCCACCAGTGACCAGGGGATCACAGATACGCAGTATTTT

d_call: TRBD1
v_call: TRBV5-1
clone_size: -
j_call: TRBJ1-1
cdr3_aa: CASSYLTGGGTEAFF
cdr3_nt: TGCGCCAGCAGCTACCTGACAGGGGGCGGCACTGAAGCTTTCTTT

d_call: -
v_call: TRBV11-3
clone_size: -
j_call: TRBJ2-5
cdr3_aa: CASSSRGETQYF
cdr3_nt: TGTGCCAGCAGCTCCAGAGGCGAGACCCAGTACTTC

d_call: -
v_call: TRBV7-6
clone_size: -
j_call: TRBJ2-2
cdr3_aa: CASSLGGSGTGELFF
cdr3_nt: TGTGCCAGCAGCTTAGGAGGCTCAGGGACCGGGGAGCTGTTTTTT

d_call: TRBD1
v_call: TRBV6-5
clone_size: -
j_call: TRBJ2-2
cdr3_aa: CASSYDYRGLGGELFF
cdr3_nt: TGTGCCAGCAGTTACGATTACAGGGGGCTGGGCGGGGAGCTGTTTTTT

d_call: -
v_call: TRBV27
clone_size: -
j_call: TRBJ1-5
cdr3_aa: CASSLVSVRGWNQPQHF
cdr3_nt: TGTGCCAGCAGTTTAGTTTCGGTCAGGGGATGGAATCAGCCCCAGCATTTT

d_call: TRBD2
v_call: TRBV6-2/TRBV6-3
clone_size: -
j_call: TRBJ2-7
cdr3_aa: CASSYGTSGIYEQYF
cdr3_nt: TGTGCCAGCAGTTACGGGACTAGCGGGATATACGAGCAGTACTTC

d_call: -
v_call: TRBV29-1
clone_size: -
j_call: TRBJ1-2
cdr3_aa: CSIGTPGLYGYTF
cdr3_nt: TGCAGCATCGGGACTCCGGGACTCTATGGCTACACCTTC

d_call: -
v_call: TRBV27
clone_size: -
j_call: TRBJ1-2
cdr3_aa: CASSFSPIANYGYTF
cdr3_nt: TGTGCCAGCAGTTTTTCCCCTATCGCTAACTATGGCTACACCTTC

d_call: -
v_call: TRBV9
clone_size: -
j_call: TRBJ2-1
cdr3_aa: CASSGGIGEQFF
cdr3_nt: TGTGCCAGCAGCGGGGGCATTGGGGAGCAGTTCTTC

d_call: -
v_call: TRBV9
clone_size: -
j_call: TRBJ2-7
cdr3_aa: CASSVDGGRYEQYF
cdr3_nt: TGTGCCAGCAGCGTAGACGGTGGGAGGTACGAGCAGTACTTC

d_call: -
v_call: TRBV6-5
clone_size: once
j_call: TRBJ1-1
cdr3_aa: CASSYSSPNPPGAFF
cdr3_nt: TGTGCCAGCAGTTACTCGAGCCCGAACCCCCCGGGAGCTTTCTTT